A single sample gave rise to the 26 T cell receptor beta chains below, sequenced in a study of T cell clonality in common variable immunodeficiency. General observations from the study: Common variable immunodeficiency TCR beta sequences reportedly had fewer deletions and N-nucleotide insertions.

TCRdb's copy holds only in-frame clones and misses some; the assay was immunoSEQ multiplex PCR. Observed in the sample are about 7,000 clones, none of them singletons. These receptors have no known antigen. Sequencing input: peripheral blood mononuclear cells. These receptors were taken from a human donor with common variable immunodeficiency.

Worth noting for this clone: The read terminates 3 residues ahead of where the CDR3 ends, so the germline J gene completes it. V gene TRBV5-5 combines with J gene TRBJ1-5; no definite D call. Trimming removed 0 bases at V and 2 bases at J, with 6 bases between. Germline values: CDR1 SGHKS, CDR2 YYEKEE (reference sequence). CDR3 length: 14 amino acids. The sequenced CDR3 bases are TGTGCCAGCAGCTTGGGAACGGGCAATCAGCCC. It codes for CASSLGTGNQP. The full CDR3 protein is CASSLGTGNQPQHF.

The sample holds many counts of this clone. The read comes to an end 3 residues before the CDR3 does, leaving the germline J gene to fill in the end. The rearrangement uses TRBV7-2 and TRBJ2-3; D call uncertain. Germline lookup yields CDR1 SGHTA and CDR2 FQGNSA. The CDR3 consists of 17 residues. The V end was cut by 0 bases, the J end by 3 bases, with 16 bases between. The covered CDR3 bases are TGTGCCAGCAGCTTAGCGCCACCCCATTCAGGTACAGATACG. It translates to CASSLAPPHSGTDT. The whole CDR3 protein reads CASSLAPPHSGTDTQYF. The full variable domain, with the rest looked up from reference TRBV7-2 and TRBJ2-3, is GAGVSQSPSNKVTEKGKDVELRCDPISGHTALYWYRQSLGQGLEFLIYFQGNSAPDKSGLPSDRFSAERTGGSVSTLTIQRTQQEDSAVYLCASSLAPPHSGTDTQYFGPGTRLTVL.

This clone was observed a handful of times. The sequence runs out 3 residues before the end of the CDR3; the remainder is reconstructed from the germline J gene. The chain recombines TRBV6-2 or TRBV6-3 with TRBJ1-2, with D possibly being TRBD1 (6 bases). This CDR3 has 12 amino acids. V dropped 4 bases and J dropped 4 bases, with 7 bases sitting between them. Germline CDR1 is MNHEY and CDR2 is SVGEGT. This CDR3 is CASSSGAYGYTF. The DNA read from the CDR3 is TGTGCCAGCAGTTCAGGGGCCTATGGC.

This clone was counted a few times. Read sequence stops 3 residues before the CDR3 end, and the germline J gene provides the missing end. The J gene is TRBJ2-7, the V gene TRBV7-8, with 10 bases matching TRBD2. This CDR3 comprises 14 residues. Germline V gives CDR1 SGHVS, CDR2 FQNEAQ. Trimming removed 4 bases from V and 2 bases from J; junction bases left unmatched: 2. CDR3 loop: CASSSSGSTYEQYF. CDR3 bases read: TGTGCCAGCAGCTCTAGCGGGAGCACCTACGAG.

Many counts were recorded for this clone. The DNA ends 3 residues before the CDR3 does, and the rest of the CDR3 is filled in from the germline J gene. The chain carries TRBV28 and TRBJ2-5, with 8 bases matching TRBD1. Germline CDR1 is MDHEN and CDR2 is SYDVKM. This CDR3 has 13 amino acids. V shed 7 bases and J 4 bases; nucleotides not matched to a gene: 5. The chain's CDR3 is CASIRQGAETQYF. The CDR3 bases that were read are TGTGCCAGCATAAGGCAGGGGGCAGAGACC.

This clone has a count of ten or more. Read sequence stops 3 residues before the CDR3 end, and the germline J gene provides the missing end. V is TRBV5-4 and J is TRBJ1-1, with D possibly being TRBD1 (5 bases). The CDR3 sequence is 12 residues long. Germline V gene sequence: CDR1 SGHNT, CDR2 YYREEE (reference sequence). The sequenced CDR3 bases are TGTGCCAGCAGCTTGGGGGACTTGGGA. Protein: CASSLGDLG. The whole CDR3 protein reads CASSLGDLGAFF.

In regard to this clone: The CDR3 end falls 3 residues outside the read, so it is completed with the germline J gene. The V and J genes are TRBV19 and TRBJ2-4; D is perhaps TRBD2 (6 bases). V was shortened by 3 bases and J by 2 bases, with 8 bases between the two germline ends. The CDR3 is made up of 14 amino acids. From germline, CDR1 is LNHDA and CDR2 SQIVND (reference sequence). The CDR3 bases that were read are TGTGCCAGTAGTATCGGGGGATCCAAAAACATT. It encodes CASSIGGSKNI. The whole CDR3 reads CASSIGGSKNIQYF. Full variable domain (missing parts from reference TRBV19 and TRBJ2-4): DGGITQSPKYLFRKEGQNVTLSCEQNLNHDAMYWYRQDPGQGLRLIYYSQIVNDFQKGDIAEGYSVSREKKESFPLTVTSAQKNPTAFYLCASSIGGSKNIQYFGAGTRLSVL.

Notes on this clone: A much more abundant neighbour one base away suggests this may be a read error. Read coverage stops 3 residues before the CDR3 terminus; the germline J gene supplies the remainder. The chain couples TRBV5-5 to TRBJ1-5; maybe TRBD1 (6 bases). The length of the CDR3 is 15 residues. Germline values: CDR1 SGHKS, CDR2 YYEKEE (reference sequence). The CDR3: CASSLTDSINKPQHF. Partial CDR3 DNA: TGTGCCAGCAGCTTGACGGACAGTATCAATAAGCCC.

Relative to its sample, this clone is medium-sized (0.01 to 0.1%). The sequence runs out 3 residues before the end of the CDR3; the remainder is reconstructed from the germline J gene. The V and J genes are TRBV20-1 and TRBJ2-5; TRBD2 aligns across 9 bases. The CDR3 has 13 residues. Germline values: CDR1 DFQATT, CDR2 SNEGSKA (reference sequence). Unmatched junction bases numbered 9, after V lost 8 bases and J lost 5 bases. CDR3 loop: CSSTSGVRETQYF. The part of the CDR3 DNA that was read is TGCAGTTCGACTAGCGGAGTCCGGGAGACC.

In this sample, this clone turned up many times. The sequenced part of the CDR3 DNA is TGTGCCAGCCTCCTCCGGACTAGCGGTTACAATGAG. This gives the protein CASLLRTSGYNE. In full, the CDR3 reads CASLLRTSGYNEQFF. The J gene is TRBJ2-1, the V gene TRBV2; 10 bases match TRBD2. The read ends 3 residues before the CDR3 terminus; that terminus is restored from the germline J gene. V trimming: 8 bases; J trimming: 4 bases; junction bases outside the gene matches: 8. CDR1 is SNHLY and CDR2 is FYNNEI in the germline V gene. This CDR3 has 15 residues.

On this clone itself: The CDR3 end is not reached by the read, which stops 3 residues before it; the germline J gene fills it in. The chain is built from TRBV5-1 and TRBJ2-5, with TRBD1 matching over 7 bases. Germline V gene data show CDR1 as SGHRS and CDR2 as YFSETQ. V shed 3 bases, J shed 1 base, and the junction held 3 bases outside the gene matches. The CDR3 extends over 14 amino acids. CDR3 amino acids: CASSWDRSQETQYF. The covered CDR3 bases are TGCGCCAGCAGCTGGGACAGATCCCAAGAGACC. Filled out from reference TRBV5-1 and TRBJ2-5, the complete variable domain reads KAGVTQTPRYLIKTRGQQVTLSCSPISGHRSVSWYQQTPGQGLQFLFEYFSETQRNKGNFPGRFSGRQFSNSRSEMNVSTLELGDSALYLCASSWDRSQETQYFGPGTRLLVL.

The table lists this clone with many counts. Incomplete CDR3 DNA: TGCAGCGTTGAAGTGAGGGGGCGAACCACAGATACG. This sequence encodes CSVEVRGRTTDT. The whole CDR3 sequence is CSVEVRGRTTDTQYF. V and J are TRBV29-1 and TRBJ2-3, with 7 positions matching TRBD1. Read coverage stops 3 residues before the CDR3 terminus; the germline J gene supplies the remainder. The CDR3 totals 15 residues. The J segment lost 2 bases and the V segment lost 1 base, leaving 6 bases of the junction unmatched. CDR1 and CDR2 (germline): SQVTM, ANQGSEA.

This clone was found a few times. With the read ending 3 residues before the CDR3 end, the germline J gene is used to fill in that end. The rearrangement joins TRBV6-2 or TRBV6-3 to TRBJ1-2; unclear D gene. This CDR3 spans 13 amino acids. Germline V gives CDR1 MNHEY, CDR2 SVGEGT. CDR3 amino acids: CASSWVDWVGYTF. The CDR3 bases that were read are TGTGCCAGCAGTTGGGTAGACTGGGTCGGC.

This clone was seen a handful of times. The CDR3 goes on 3 residues after the read ends, and that part is filled in from the germline J gene. This chain connects TRBV7-2 to TRBJ2-1, with TRBD2 as a possible D gene (5 bases). Per germline, CDR1 SGHTA and CDR2 FQGNSA. This CDR3 contains 15 residues. The ends were cut back, 5 bases at V and 0 bases at J, with 11 bases in the middle. Partial CDR3 DNA: TGTGCCAGCAGCCGCGGGTCTTCCTCCTACAATGAG. Translating it yields CASSRGSSSYNE. The CDR3 reads in full as CASSRGSSSYNEQFF.

Concerning this clone: The read stops 3 residues short of the end of the CDR3; the missing end is completed from the germline J gene. The chain couples TRBV2 to TRBJ1-6; tentative D call: TRBD1 (6 bases). Germline values: CDR1 SNHLY, CDR2 FYNNEI. V lost 7 bases to trimming and J lost 3 bases, with 10 bases between them. This CDR3 is 14 amino acids long. CDR3 DNA (partial): TGTGCCAGCACCAGACAGGTCTATAATTCACCC. Its translation: CASTRQVYNSP. The CDR3 in its entirety is CASTRQVYNSPLHF.

This clone was detected ten times or more. The CDR3 bases that were read are TGCGCCAGCAGCCGGACAGGGCCCTACGAG. Translation: CASSRTGPYE. The whole CDR3 sequence reads CASSRTGPYEQYF. This chain links TRBV5-1 with TRBJ2-7, with 8 bases fitting TRBD1. The DNA ends 3 residues before the CDR3 does, and the rest of the CDR3 is filled in from the germline J gene. Germline V gene lookup returns CDR1 SGHRS and CDR2 YFSETQ. The CDR3 totals 13 residues. V was pared by 4 bases and J by 2 bases, with 2 bases of the junction left unmatched.

Regarding this clone: The sequenced fragment ends 3 residues before the CDR3 boundary, so the rest is inferred from the germline J gene. This rearrangement joins TRBV7-9 to TRBJ2-3; D gene unclear. The CDR3 contains 14 residues. Trimming cost V 1 base and J 0 bases, with 5 bases left between them. CDR1 is SEHNR and CDR2 is FQNEAQ in the germline V gene (reference sequence). This CDR3 reads CASSLEGSTDTQYF. The part of the CDR3 DNA that was read is TGTGCCAGCAGCTTAGAAGGGAGCACAGATACG.

This clone was observed at least ten times. The DNA ends 3 residues before the CDR3 does, and the rest of the CDR3 is filled in from the germline J gene. This rearrangement joins TRBV19 to TRBJ1-2; TRBD1 might be the D (5 bases). This CDR3 is built from 15 residues. Per germline, CDR1 LNHDA and CDR2 SQIVND (reference sequence). V shed 0 bases and J shed 6 bases, with 14 bases lying between them. CDR3 sequence: CASSIDGSGENGYTF. The CDR3 DNA, read in part, is TGTGCCAGTAGTATAGACGGATCGGGGGAAAATGGC. Variable domain in full (rest from reference TRBV19 and TRBJ1-2): DGGITQSPKYLFRKEGQNVTLSCEQNLNHDAMYWYRQDPGQGLRLIYYSQIVNDFQKGDIAEGYSVSREKKESFPLTVTSAQKNPTAFYLCASSIDGSGENGYTFGSGTRLTVV.

The sample holds many counts of this clone. The read gets to within 3 residues of the CDR3 end, and the germline J gene fills in the rest. This chain links TRBV20-1 with TRBJ1-6; no firm D call. Trimming took off 1 base at V and 7 bases at J, with 17 bases between the two ends. This CDR3 spans 16 amino acids. Germline V gene lookup returns CDR1 DFQATT and CDR2 SNEGSKA (reference sequence). The covered CDR3 bases are TGCAGTGCTAGAGTTGCGGATTCGTGGTCGAATTCACCC. This gives the protein CSARVADSWSNSP. The whole CDR3 reads CSARVADSWSNSPLHF.

This clone was counted a few times. The sequenced fragment ends 3 residues before the CDR3 boundary, so the rest is inferred from the germline J gene. The chain carries TRBV20-1 and TRBJ2-7; D call uncertain. With 1 base removed from V and 2 bases from J, the gap between germline ends came to 12 bases. Germline V gene lookup returns CDR1 DFQATT and CDR2 SNEGSKA (reference sequence). The CDR3 runs 14 residues. The CDR3 DNA, read in part, is TGCAGTGCTAGAGGGCAGGTTTCTACCTACGAG. This gives the protein CSARGQVSTYE. The CDR3 reads in full as CSARGQVSTYEQYF.

As to this clone: The CDR3 goes on 3 residues after the read ends, and that part is filled in from the germline J gene. This rearrangement joins TRBV19 to TRBJ1-5; D call uncertain. Trimming left V 7 bases short and J 9 bases short, with 22 bases between. Germline loops: CDR1 LNHDA, CDR2 SQIVND (reference sequence). The CDR3 covers 15 residues. The CDR3 loop is CASTTPATRGWPQHF. CDR3 DNA (partial): TGTGCCAGTACTACGCCGGCCACACGGGGATGGCCC. The entire variable domain, with the rest obtained from reference TRBV19 and TRBJ1-5, is as follows: DGGITQSPKYLFRKEGQNVTLSCEQNLNHDAMYWYRQDPGQGLRLIYYSQIVNDFQKGDIAEGYSVSREKKESFPLTVTSAQKNPTAFYLCASTTPATRGWPQHFGDGTRLSIL.

This clone was detected a few times. The covered CDR3 bases are TGTGCCTGGAGTTTCGGGGACAGTTCCTACGAG. Translating gives CAWSFGDSSYE. The entire CDR3 reads CAWSFGDSSYEQYF. V and J are TRBV30 and TRBJ2-7; 7 nucleotides agree with TRBD1. With the read ending 3 residues before the CDR3 end, the germline J gene is used to fill in that end. The V segment lost 2 bases and the J segment 1 base; nucleotides outside the gene matches: 5. CDR1 is GTSNPN and CDR2 is SVGIG in the germline V gene (reference sequence). The CDR3 is 14 amino acids.

In its sample, this clone was seen many times. The DNA ends 3 residues before the CDR3 does, and the rest of the CDR3 is filled in from the germline J gene. The V gene is TRBV4-2, the J gene TRBJ2-7; maybe TRBD2 (7 bases). The germline V gene encodes CDR1 LGHNA and CDR2 YNFKEQ. V was pared by 0 bases and J by 2 bases, with 8 bases between. CDR3 length: 14 residues. The sequenced CDR3 bases are TGTGCCAGCAGCCAAGACGGGGGGCCCTACGAG. It translates to CASSQDGGPYE. The whole CDR3 protein reads CASSQDGGPYEQYF.

This clone was seen a handful of times. CDR3: CASSLGLTNEQFF. The CDR3 bases that were read are TGTGCCAGCAGCTTAGGACTAACCAATGAG. The V gene is TRBV7-8, the J gene TRBJ2-1, with a weak D call TRBD2 (5 bases). The read ends 3 residues before the CDR3 terminus; that terminus is restored from the germline J gene. The V end was cut by 1 base, the J end by 6 bases, with 7 bases between. The CDR3 has 13 amino acids. Germline V CDR1 and CDR2: SGHVS, FQNEAQ.

This clone was seen many times. The read is 3 residues too short to cover the CDR3 end, so that end is filled in from the germline J gene. The rearrangement links TRBV14 to TRBJ2-1, with a possible D match to TRBD2 (6 bases). The V and J ends lost 2 bases and 5 bases respectively, with 13 bases between them. Germline loops: CDR1 SGHDN, CDR2 FVKESK. This CDR3 is built from 15 residues. The sequenced CDR3 bases are TGTGCCAGCAGCCAATTGTATCGCGGGGACAATGAG. Encoded protein: CASSQLYRGDNE. The CDR3 reads in full as CASSQLYRGDNEQFF.

This clone counts as medium-sized. With the read ending 3 residues before the CDR3 end, the germline J gene is used to fill in that end. The chain carries TRBV20-1 and TRBJ1-1, with 10 bases lining up with TRBD1. The CDR3 totals 14 residues. CDR1 and CDR2 (germline): DFQATT, SNEGSKA (reference sequence). V shed 6 bases, J shed 3 bases, and the junction held 7 bases outside the gene matches. The DNA read from the CDR3 is TGCAGTGCGGGGGACAGGGGTTTCTACACTGAA. Amino acid sequence: CSAGDRGFYTE. The CDR3 in full is CSAGDRGFYTEAFF.